This T cell receptor beta chain was recorded in a study of shared clonotypes between healthy human individuals (dated by TCRdb to the early 2020s). Regarding the complete study: A couple of women and three men aged 18 to 49 years were included in the cohort. Per donor, three plates each were used for CD4 naive and CD4 memory, two for CD8 naive, and one for CD8 memory. To estimate repertoire size and how much clonotypes are shared between individuals, the study performed deep sequencing of blood TCR repertoires from a few healthy adults. Different laboratories and diverse techniques were used to prepare libraries and sequence TCR repertoires, to increase sequencing depth and limit assay-specific biases. Leukapheresis yielded between about 0.85 and 9.5 billion PBMCs per donor.

The donors were healthy, HIV-negative adults with no recently reported acute infections or vaccinations. Only Caucasian adults living in Nashville, Tennessee, USA were represented among the donors. CD4+ T cells were enriched by magnetic negative selection, after which naive cells were positively selected on CD45RA and the negative fraction was taken as the memory subset. After blood collection by leukapheresis, PBMCs were isolated using Ficoll-Histopaque density gradient centrifugation and then cryopreserved in the vapor phase of liquid nitrogen. Analytical flow cytometry was used to check the purity and quantity of every magnetically sorted T cell population. From each sorted fraction, genomic DNA was isolated and quantified by UV absorbance on a Nanodrop 2000c. Comment on this clone: Its cognate antigen has yet to be identified. No much larger clone exists at a distance of one base, and base qualities are not known.

Using the deep immunoSEQ assay, multiplex PCR amplified TCR CDR3 regions from genomic DNA. Genomic DNA extracted from each cell subset was distributed evenly over all wells of several immunoSEQ 96-well plates, and each plate served as one replicate. Each replicate PCR for sorted subsets received about 210 ng genomic DNA, equal to roughly 30,000 T cell genomes. The purified libraries were quantified using a Qubit 3.0 fluorometer, sized with a Bioanalyzer 2100, and then quantified again using the KAPA Library Quantification kit. A separate single-read 150-cycle Illumina NextSeq 550 flow cell was used to sequence each immunoSEQ 96-well plate. The authors processed their data as follows. Because the immunoSEQ output included only junctional sequences and no quality scores, the filtering could not be the same as the filtering used for full-length reads. Sequences were annotated with PyIR, a Python wrapper for IgBLAST v1.9, using IMGT germline references to assign V/J genes and CDR3. Reads with weak V/J assignments (E-value above 1e-6), missing CDR3, stop codons, out-of-frame junctions, or ambiguous translated residues were removed. A V3J clonotype was defined by an identical inferred V gene, J gene, and CDR3 amino acid sequence. Percentage overlap between repertoires was calculated by dividing the number of shared unique clonotypes by the size of the smaller repertoire. Richness of each repertoire was evaluated using RTK rarefaction, the Chao1 estimator, and Recon v2.1 estimates of unobserved clonotypes. For all TCRbeta clonotypes obtained by the gDNA method from a handful of donors, generation probabilities were computed with OLGA. The clones in this table, taken by TCRdb from immuneACCESS, are in-frame only. Not every clone is retained; where verified, under half of the shortfall comes from an unresolved V gene, and the cause of the rest is unknown. V and J calls and clone size are copied from that table; D and trimming were computed from the DNA. A total of 2.3 million or so clones appear in this sample, 93% of them only once. The ten most abundant clones make up 0.3% to 0.4% of the sample.

Overall results and qualifications from the work: About 4.5% of naive CD4, 3.5% of naive CD8, around 2.3% of memory CD4, and over 0.35% of memory CD8 clonotypes were shared across several donors. Pairwise subsampling indicated that sequencing depth was expected to affect the degree of clonotype sharing among donors. Sampling was limited to blood, and TCR repertoires in tissue likely differ from TCR repertoires in blood. Even with the large sequencing depth, rarefaction of the sorted-subset datasets indicated that sequencing was incomplete. Compared with non-shared clonotypes, clonotypes shared by all four sorted-subset donors had higher generation probabilities. Because the study included only a small number of donors, the genetic and exposure-history diversity represented was limited. Estimated clonotype richness was generally larger for naive than for memory subsets.

What was sequenced was naive CD4+ T cells from PBMCs. The cell subset or site label corresponds to: CD45RA+ positively selected. The receptor comes from a man in his late teens or twenties in good health. Some clones in this sample may be carry-over from other donors' samples.

CDR3 sequence: CAKSLDYNEQFF. The base sequence is TGTGCCAAATCCCTAGATTACAATGAGCAGTTCTTC. The rearranged segments are TRBV2 and TRBJ2-1; no D segment can be confidently identified. V drops 10 bases and J drops 4 bases, leaving 11 bases in between. Per the germline V gene, SNHLY is the CDR1 and FYNNEI is the CDR2. From the cysteine through the phenylalanine, the CDR3 covers 12 amino acids. Just the 36-base CDR3 DNA is kept, in frame starting at base 1.